This TCR beta chain originates from a study of blood T cell repertoires in COVID-19. Study information: COVID-19 samples collected from the United States, Italy and Spain covered acute and convalescent phases.

This table comes from immunoSEQ multiplex PCR, and its TCRdb copy is limited to in-frame clones, with some not included. The table has more than 110,000 clones, over 60% seen once. This receptor was identified in a woman aged 45-59 years with active or convalescent COVID-19. The material sequenced was peripheral blood.

For the CDR3, the DNA is TGTGCCAGCAGTCCAGGGCTTAACACTGAAGCTTTCTTT. Translating gives CASSPGLNTEAFF. The chain uses TRBV7-8 and TRBJ1-1; a possible D gene is TRBD1 (5 bases). This CDR3 is 13 amino acids long. Trimming left V 6 bases short and J 2 bases short, with 10 bases between. Germline V lookup: CDR1 SGHVS, CDR2 FQNEAQ.